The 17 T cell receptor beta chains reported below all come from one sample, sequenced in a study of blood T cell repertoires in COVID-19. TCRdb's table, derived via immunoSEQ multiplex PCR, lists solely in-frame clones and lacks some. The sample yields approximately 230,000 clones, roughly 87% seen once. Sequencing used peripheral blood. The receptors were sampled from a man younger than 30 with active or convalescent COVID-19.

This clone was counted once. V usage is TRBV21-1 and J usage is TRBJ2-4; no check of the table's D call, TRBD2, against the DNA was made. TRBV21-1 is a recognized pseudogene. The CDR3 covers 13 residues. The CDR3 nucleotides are TGTGCCAGCAGCCCCTCTCCCAAAAACATTCAGTACTTC. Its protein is CASSPSPKNIQYF.

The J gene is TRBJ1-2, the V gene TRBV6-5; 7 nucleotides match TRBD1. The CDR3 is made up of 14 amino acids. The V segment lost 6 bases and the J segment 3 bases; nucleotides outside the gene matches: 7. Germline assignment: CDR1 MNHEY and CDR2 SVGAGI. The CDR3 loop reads CASRGTADDYGYTF. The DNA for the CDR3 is TGTGCCAGCAGGGGGACAGCTGACGACTATGGCTACACCTTC.

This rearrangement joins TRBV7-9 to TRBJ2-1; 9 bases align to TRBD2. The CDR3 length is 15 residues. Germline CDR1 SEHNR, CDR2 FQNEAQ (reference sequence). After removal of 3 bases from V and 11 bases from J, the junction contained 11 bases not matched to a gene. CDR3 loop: CASSFDQRGVRKQFF. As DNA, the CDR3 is TGTGCCAGCAGCTTCGATCAGCGGGGGGTAAGAAAGCAGTTCTTC.

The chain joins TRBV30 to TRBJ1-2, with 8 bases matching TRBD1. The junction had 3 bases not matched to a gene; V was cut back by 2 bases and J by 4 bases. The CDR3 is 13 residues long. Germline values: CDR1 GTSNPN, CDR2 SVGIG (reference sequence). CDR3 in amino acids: CAWSYTGGYGYTF. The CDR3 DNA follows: TGTGCCTGGAGTTATACAGGGGGCTATGGCTACACCTTC. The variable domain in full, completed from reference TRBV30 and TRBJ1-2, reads SQTIHQWPATLVQPVGSPLSLECTVEGTSNPNLYWYRQAAGRGLQLLFYSVGIGQISSEVPQNLSASRPQDRQFILSSKKLLLSDSGFYLCAWSYTGGYGYTFGSGTRLTVV.

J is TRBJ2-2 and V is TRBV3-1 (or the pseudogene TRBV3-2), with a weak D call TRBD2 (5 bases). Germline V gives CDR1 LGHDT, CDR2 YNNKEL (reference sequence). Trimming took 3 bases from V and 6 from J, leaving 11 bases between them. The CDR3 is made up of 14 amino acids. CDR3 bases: TGTGCCAGCAGCCACAGCGACGGGGCCGGGGAGCTGTTTTTT. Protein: CASSHSDGAGELFF.

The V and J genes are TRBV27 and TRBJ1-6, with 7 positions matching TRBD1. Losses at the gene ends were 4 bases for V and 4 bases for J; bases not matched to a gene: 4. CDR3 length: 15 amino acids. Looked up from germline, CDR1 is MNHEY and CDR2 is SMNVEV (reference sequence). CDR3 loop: CASSSPGQYNSPLHF. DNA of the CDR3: TGTGCCAGCAGTTCTCCGGGACAGTATAATTCACCCCTCCACTTT.

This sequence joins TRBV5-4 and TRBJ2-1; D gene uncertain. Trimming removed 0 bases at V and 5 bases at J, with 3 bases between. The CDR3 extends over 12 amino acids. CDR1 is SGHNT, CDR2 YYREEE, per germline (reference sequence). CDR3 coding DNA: TGTGCCAGCAGCTTGGGGCACAATGAGCAGTTCTTC. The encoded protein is CASSLGHNEQFF.

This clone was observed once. The CDR3 DNA follows: TGTGCCAGCAGCAAGAGGACTAGCGGGACACGCGGCTACGAGCAGTACTTC. Encoded protein: CASSKRTSGTRGYEQYF. V is TRBV11-2 and J is TRBJ2-7; 12 nucleotides agree with TRBD2. The CDR3 length is 17 residues. V dropped 5 bases and J dropped 3; count of bases not matched to a gene: 11. Germline CDR1 is SGHAT and CDR2 is FQNNGV.

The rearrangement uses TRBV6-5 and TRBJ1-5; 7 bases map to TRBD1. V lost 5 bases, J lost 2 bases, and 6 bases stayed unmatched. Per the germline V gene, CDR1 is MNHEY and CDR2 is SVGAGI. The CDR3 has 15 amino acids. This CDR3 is CASSPDRVGNQPQHF. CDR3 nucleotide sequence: TGTGCCAGCAGTCCCGACAGGGTGGGCAATCAGCCCCAGCATTTT.

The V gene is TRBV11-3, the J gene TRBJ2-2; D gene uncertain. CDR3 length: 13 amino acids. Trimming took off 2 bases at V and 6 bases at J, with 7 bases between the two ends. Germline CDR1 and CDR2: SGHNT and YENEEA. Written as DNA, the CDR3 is TGTGCCAGCAGCTTACAACTTCCCGGGGAGCTGTTTTTT. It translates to CASSLQLPGELFF. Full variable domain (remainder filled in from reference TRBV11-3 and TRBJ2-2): EAGVVQSPRYKIIEKKQPVAFWCNPISGHNTLYWYLQNLGQGPELLIRYENEEAVDDSQLPKDRFSAERLKGVDSTLKIQPAELGDSAVYLCASSLQLPGELFFGEGSRLTVL.

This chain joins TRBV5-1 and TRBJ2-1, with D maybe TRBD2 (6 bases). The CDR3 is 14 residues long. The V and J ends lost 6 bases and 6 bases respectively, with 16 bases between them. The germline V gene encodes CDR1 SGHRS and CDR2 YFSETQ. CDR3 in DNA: TGCGCCAGCACCAAATCGGCCGGGGGCAATGAGCAGTTCTTC. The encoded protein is CASTKSAGGNEQFF.

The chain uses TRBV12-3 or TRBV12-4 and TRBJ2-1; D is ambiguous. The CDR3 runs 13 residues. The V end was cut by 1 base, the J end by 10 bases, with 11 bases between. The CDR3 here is CASSLGGPTEQFF. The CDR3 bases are TGTGCCAGCAGTTTAGGCGGCCCCACAGAGCAGTTCTTC.

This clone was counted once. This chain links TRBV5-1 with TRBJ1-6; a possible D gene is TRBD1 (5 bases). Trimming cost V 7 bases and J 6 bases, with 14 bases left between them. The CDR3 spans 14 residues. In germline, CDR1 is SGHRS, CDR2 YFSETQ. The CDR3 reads CASRGDGFNSPLHF. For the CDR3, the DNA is TGCGCCAGCCGCGGGGACGGCTTTAATTCACCCCTCCACTTT.

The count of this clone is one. CDR3 loop: CASRLAGGDNEQFF. CDR3 bases: TGTGCCAGCCGACTAGCGGGAGGGGACAATGAGCAGTTCTTC. The chain uses TRBV25-1 and TRBJ2-1, with 14 bases matching TRBD2. The CDR3 totals 14 residues. From germline, CDR1 is MGHDK and CDR2 SYGVNS. The trim removed 8 bases at V and 5 bases at J, leaving 2 bases unmatched.

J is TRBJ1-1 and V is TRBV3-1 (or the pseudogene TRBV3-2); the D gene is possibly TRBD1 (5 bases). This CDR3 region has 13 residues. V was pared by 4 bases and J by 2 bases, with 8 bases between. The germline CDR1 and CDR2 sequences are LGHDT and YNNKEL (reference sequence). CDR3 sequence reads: CASSRQINTEAFF. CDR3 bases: TGTGCCAGCAGCCGACAGATAAACACTGAAGCTTTCTTT.

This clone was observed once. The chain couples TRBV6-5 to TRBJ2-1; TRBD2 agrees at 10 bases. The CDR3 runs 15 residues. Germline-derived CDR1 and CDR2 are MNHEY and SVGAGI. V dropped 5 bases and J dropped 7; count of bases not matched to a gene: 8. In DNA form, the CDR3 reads TGTGCCAGCAGTCGGCTAGCGGGGGTCCAGAATGAGCAGTTCTTC. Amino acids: CASSRLAGVQNEQFF.

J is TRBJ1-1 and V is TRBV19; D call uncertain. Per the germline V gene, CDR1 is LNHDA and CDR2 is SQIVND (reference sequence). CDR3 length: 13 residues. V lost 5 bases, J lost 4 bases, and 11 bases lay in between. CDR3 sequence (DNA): TGTGCCAGTAGTTATTCCCTAGCCACTGAAGCTTTCTTT. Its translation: CASSYSLATEAFF.